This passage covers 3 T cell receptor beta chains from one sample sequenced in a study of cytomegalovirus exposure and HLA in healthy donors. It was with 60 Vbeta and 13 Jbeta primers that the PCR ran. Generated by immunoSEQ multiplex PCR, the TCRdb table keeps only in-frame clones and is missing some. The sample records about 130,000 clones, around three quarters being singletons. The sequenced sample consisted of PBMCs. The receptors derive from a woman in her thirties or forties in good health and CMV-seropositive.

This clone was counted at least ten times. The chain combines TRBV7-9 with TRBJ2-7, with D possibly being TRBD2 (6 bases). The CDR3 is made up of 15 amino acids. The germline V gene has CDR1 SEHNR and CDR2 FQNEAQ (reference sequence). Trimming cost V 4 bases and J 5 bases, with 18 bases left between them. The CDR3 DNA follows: TGTGCCAGCAGCTACACCGGGACTCCGGGGGACGAGCAGTACTTC. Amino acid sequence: CASSYTGTPGDEQYF.

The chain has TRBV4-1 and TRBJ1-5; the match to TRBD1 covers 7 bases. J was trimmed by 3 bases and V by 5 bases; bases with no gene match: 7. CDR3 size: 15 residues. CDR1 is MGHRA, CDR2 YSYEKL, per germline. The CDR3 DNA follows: TGCGCCAGCAGCGCCCGGGACAGCCTCAATCAGCCCCAGCATTTT. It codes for CASSARDSLNQPQHF.

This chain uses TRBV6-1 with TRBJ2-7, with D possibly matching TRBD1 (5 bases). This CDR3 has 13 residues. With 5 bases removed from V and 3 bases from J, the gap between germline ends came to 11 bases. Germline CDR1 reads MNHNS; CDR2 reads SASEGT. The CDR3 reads CASSPTDSYEQYF. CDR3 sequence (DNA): TGTGCCAGCAGTCCGACAGACAGCTACGAGCAGTACTTC.